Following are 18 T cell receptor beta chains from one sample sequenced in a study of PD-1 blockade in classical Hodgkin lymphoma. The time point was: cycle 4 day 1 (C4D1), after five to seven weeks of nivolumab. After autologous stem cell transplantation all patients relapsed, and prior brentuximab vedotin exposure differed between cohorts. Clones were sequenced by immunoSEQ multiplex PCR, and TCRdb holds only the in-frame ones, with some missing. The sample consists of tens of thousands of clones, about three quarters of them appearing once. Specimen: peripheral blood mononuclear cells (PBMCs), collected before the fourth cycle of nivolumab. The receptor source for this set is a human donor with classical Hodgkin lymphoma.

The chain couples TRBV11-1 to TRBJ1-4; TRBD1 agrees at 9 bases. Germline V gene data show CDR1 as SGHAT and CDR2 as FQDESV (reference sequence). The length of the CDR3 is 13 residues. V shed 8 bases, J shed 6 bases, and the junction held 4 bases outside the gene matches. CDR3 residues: CASRGQGDEKLFF. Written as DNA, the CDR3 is TGTGCCAGCCGGGGACAGGGTGATGAAAAACTGTTTTTT.

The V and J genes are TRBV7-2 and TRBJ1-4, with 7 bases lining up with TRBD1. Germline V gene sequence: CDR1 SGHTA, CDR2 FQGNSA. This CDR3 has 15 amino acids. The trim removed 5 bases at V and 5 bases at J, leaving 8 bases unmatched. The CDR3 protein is CASSPDRVTNEKLFF. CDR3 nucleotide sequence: TGTGCCAGCAGCCCAGACAGGGTGACGAATGAAAAACTGTTTTTT. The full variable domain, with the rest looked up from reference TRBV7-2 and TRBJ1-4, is GAGVSQSPSNKVTEKGKDVELRCDPISGHTALYWYRQSLGQGLEFLIYFQGNSAPDKSGLPSDRFSAERTGGSVSTLTIQRTQQEDSAVYLCASSPDRVTNEKLFFGSGTQLSVL.

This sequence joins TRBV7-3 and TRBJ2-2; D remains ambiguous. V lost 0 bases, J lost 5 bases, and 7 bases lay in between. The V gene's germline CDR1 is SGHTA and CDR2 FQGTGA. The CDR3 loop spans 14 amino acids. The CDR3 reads CASSLTSRTGELFF. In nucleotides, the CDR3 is TGTGCCAGCAGCTTAACGTCAAGAACCGGGGAGCTGTTTTTT.

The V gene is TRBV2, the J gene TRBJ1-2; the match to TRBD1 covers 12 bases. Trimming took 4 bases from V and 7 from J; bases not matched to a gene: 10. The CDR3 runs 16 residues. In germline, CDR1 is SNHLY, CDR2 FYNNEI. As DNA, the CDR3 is TGTGCCAGCAGTGTAGGCCGGGGACAGGGGGCGAGTGGCTACACCTTC. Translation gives CASSVGRGQGASGYTF.

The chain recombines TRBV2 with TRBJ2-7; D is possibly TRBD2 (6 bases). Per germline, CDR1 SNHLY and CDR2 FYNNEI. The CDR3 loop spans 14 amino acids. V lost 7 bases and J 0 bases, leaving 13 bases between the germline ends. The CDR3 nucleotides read TGTGCCAGCATATTCGGCGGGGTCTCCTACGAGCAGTACTTC. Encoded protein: CASIFGGVSYEQYF. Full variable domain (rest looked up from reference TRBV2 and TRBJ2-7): EPEVTQTPSHQVTQMGQEVILRCVPISNHLYFYWYRQILGQKVEFLVSFYNNEISEKSEIFDDQFSVERPDGSNFTLKIRSTKLEDSAMYFCASIFGGVSYEQYFGPGTRLTVT.

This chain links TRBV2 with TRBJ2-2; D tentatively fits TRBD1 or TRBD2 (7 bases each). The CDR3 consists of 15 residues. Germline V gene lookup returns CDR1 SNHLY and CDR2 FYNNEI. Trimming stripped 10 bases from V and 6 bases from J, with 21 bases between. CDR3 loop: CAIGVLTGRAGELFF. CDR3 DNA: TGTGCCATCGGGGTGCTGACAGGGAGGGCCGGGGAGCTGTTTTTT.

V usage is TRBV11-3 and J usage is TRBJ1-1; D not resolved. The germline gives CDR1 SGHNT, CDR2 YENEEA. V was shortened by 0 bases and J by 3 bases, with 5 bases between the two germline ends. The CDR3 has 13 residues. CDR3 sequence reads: CASSLEWDTEAFF. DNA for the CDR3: TGTGCCAGCAGCTTAGAGTGGGACACTGAAGCTTTCTTT.

CDR3 coding DNA: TGTGCCAGCTCACCCACCCTCGGGACAGGGAATTCACCCCTCCACTTT. It translates to CASSPTLGTGNSPLHF. This chain links TRBV18 with TRBJ1-6, with 9 bases lining up with TRBD1. Trimming removed 3 bases from V and 7 bases from J; junction bases left unmatched: 7. CDR3 length: 16 residues. CDR1 is KGHSH, CDR2 LQKENI, per germline. The variable domain in full, with the rest retrieved from reference TRBV18 and TRBJ1-6, is NAGVMQNPRHLVRRRGQEARLRCSPMKGHSHVYWYRQLPEEGLKFMVYLQKENIIDESGMPKERFSAEFPKEGPSILRIQQVVRGDSAAYFCASSPTLGTGNSPLHFGNGTRLTVT.

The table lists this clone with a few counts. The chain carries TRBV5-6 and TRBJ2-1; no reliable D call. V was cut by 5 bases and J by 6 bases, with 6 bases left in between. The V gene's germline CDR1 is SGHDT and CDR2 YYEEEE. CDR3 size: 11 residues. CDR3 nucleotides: TGTGCCAGCAGTTGGAGCAATGAGCAGTTCTTC. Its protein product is CASSWSNEQFF.

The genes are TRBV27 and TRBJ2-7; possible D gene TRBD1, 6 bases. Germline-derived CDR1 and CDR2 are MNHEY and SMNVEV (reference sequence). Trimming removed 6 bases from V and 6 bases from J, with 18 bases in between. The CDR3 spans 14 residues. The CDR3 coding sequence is TGTGCCAGCAGGGCTAATGGAAACAGGGCCGAGCAGTACTTC. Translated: CASRANGNRAEQYF.

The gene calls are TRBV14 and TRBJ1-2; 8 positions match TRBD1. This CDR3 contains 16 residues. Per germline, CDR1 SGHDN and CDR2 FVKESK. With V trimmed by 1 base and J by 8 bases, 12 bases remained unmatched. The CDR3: CASSQVPGQGGGGYTF. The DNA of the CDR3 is TGTGCCAGCAGCCAAGTCCCAGGACAGGGCGGCGGAGGCTACACCTTC.

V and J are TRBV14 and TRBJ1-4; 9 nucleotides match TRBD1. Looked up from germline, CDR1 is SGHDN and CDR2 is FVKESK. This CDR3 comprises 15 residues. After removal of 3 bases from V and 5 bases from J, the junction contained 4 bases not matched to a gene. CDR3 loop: CASSHWTGENEKLFF. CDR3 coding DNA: TGTGCCAGCAGCCACTGGACAGGGGAGAATGAAAAACTGTTTTTT.

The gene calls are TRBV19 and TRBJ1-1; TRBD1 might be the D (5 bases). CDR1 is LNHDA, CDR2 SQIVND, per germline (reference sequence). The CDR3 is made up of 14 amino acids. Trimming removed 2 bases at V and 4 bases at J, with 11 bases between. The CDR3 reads CASSISRASTEAFF. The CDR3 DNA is TGTGCCAGTAGTATATCCAGGGCGTCCACTGAAGCTTTCTTT.

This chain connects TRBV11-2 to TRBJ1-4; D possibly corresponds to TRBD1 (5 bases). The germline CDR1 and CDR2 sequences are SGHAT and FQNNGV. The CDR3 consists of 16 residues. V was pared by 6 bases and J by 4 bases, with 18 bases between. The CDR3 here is CASRSLQGRGNEKLFF. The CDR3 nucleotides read TGTGCCAGCAGGTCCCTCCAGGGAAGGGGTAATGAAAAACTGTTTTTT.

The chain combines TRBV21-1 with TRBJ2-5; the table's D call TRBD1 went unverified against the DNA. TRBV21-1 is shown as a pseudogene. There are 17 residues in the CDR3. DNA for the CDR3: TGTGCCAGCAGCAAAGCGCTGAGGGGGCGGACGCAAGAGACCCAGTACTTC. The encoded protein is CASSKALRGRTQETQYF.

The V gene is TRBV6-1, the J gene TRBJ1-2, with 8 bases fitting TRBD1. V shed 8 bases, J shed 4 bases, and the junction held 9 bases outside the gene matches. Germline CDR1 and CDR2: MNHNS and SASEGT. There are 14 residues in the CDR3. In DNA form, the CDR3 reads TGTGCCAGCTATTACAATACAGGGGGCTATGGCTACACCTTC. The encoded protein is CASYYNTGGYGYTF.

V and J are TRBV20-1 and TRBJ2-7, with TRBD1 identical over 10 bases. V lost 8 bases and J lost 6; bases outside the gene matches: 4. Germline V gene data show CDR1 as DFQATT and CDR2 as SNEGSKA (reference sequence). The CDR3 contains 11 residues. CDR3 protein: CSRGQGFEQYF. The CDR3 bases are TGCAGTCGGGGACAGGGGTTCGAGCAGTACTTC.

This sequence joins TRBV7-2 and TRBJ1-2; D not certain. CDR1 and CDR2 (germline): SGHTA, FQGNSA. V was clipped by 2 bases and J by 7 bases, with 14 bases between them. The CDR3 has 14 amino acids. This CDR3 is CASSLTPTEFGYTF. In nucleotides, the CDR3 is TGTGCCAGCAGCTTAACGCCTACGGAGTTTGGCTACACCTTC.